This record concerns one T cell receptor (beta chain) sequence. No antigen is known for it. The data belong to a study of T cells in localized non-small cell lung cancer. J lost 6 bases, V lost 4 bases, and 4 bases had no gene match. The CDR3 loop spans 14 amino acids. The germline CDR1 and CDR2 sequences are MNHEY and SMNVEV (reference sequence). This table comes from immunoSEQ multiplex PCR, and its TCRdb copy is limited to in-frame clones, with some not included. Of 30,000 to 35,000 clones in the sample, around 90% were seen once. Findings of the study overall: Prolonged overall survival went with higher T cell density in the blood. Maximal T cell clonality occurred in uninvolved adjacent lung, with tumor ranking below it. The study sequenced only one region of the tumor. As a result, intratumor heterogeneity could not be excluded and remains possible.

Sequencing used peripheral blood, obtained before any cancer treatment. The TCR was taken from a female donor of 60 years or more with stage I lung adenocarcinoma. This chain joins TRBV27 and TRBJ1-4; the match to TRBD1 covers 8 bases. CDR3 loop: CASSSGGADEKLFF. CDR3 DNA: TGTGCCAGCAGTTCAGGGGGCGCAGATGAAAAACTGTTTTTT.